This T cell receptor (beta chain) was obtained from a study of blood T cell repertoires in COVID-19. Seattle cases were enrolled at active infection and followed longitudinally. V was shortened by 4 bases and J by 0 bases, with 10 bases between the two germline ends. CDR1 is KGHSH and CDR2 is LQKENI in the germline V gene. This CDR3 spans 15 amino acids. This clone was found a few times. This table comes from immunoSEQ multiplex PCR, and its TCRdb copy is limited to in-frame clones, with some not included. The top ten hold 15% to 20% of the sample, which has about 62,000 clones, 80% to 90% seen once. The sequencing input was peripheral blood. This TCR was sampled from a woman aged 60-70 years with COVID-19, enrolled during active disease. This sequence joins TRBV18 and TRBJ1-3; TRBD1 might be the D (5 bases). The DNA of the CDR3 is TGTGCCAGCTCACTGACAGCAAGCTCTGGAAACACCATATATTTT. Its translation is CASSLTASSGNTIYF.